This T cell receptor (beta chain) was identified during a study of tumor and adjacent non-tumor tissue in lung cancer. Background on the study: Stage I to III disease affected roughly ten men and 5 women aged about 30 to 76. On average, productive TCRbeta reads reached some 4.4 million per sample.

A remark on this clonotype: Its antigen remains unidentified.

The template was RNA from unsorted bulk tissue. TCRbeta libraries were built with three rounds of nested PCR, modified from ARM-PCR. TCRdb redid the calling of the multiplex PCR reads with MiXCR, one entry per CDR3 protein. The sample records tens of thousands of distinct CDR3 sequences, roughly 56% being singletons. The V end was cut by 1 base, the J end by 3 bases, with 10 bases between. CDR3 length: 14 residues. Germline CDR1 is SGHRS and CDR2 is YFSETQ. Findings and limits, study-wide: Tumor repertoires had a smaller top 100 clone share than normal lung.

The sample comprised lung tumor tissue. J is TRBJ1-1 and V is TRBV5-1; D unresolved. The sequence was collected from a man aged 50 or older with non-small cell lung cancer. CDR3: CASSLLGRDTEAFF. The CDR3 nucleotides read TGCGCCAGCAGCTTGCTTGGGCGGGACACTGAAGCTTTCTTT.